This TCR beta chain was sequenced for a study of T cells in Graves' hyperthyroidism and ophthalmopathy (dated by TCRdb to the late 2010s). Notes on the research overall: Peripheral blood samples were taken at the time of initial diagnosis, prior to any treatment. The paper describes TCR Vbeta CDR3 sequencing of 120 to 150 peripheral blood samples, made up of approximately 40 ophthalmopathy patients, some 76 hyperthyroidism patients and about 17 progressor patients. Thyroid tissue and blood T-cell repertoires from more than 5 Graves' hyperthyroidism patients were also compared in the study. The approximately 90 discovery patients were divided at random into training and test sets in a 7:3 ratio. After blood sampling, hyperthyroidism patients were treated with methimazole at a starting dose of 30 mg daily, and ophthalmopathy patients were treated with high-dose intravenous methylprednisolone. Prospective prediction of ophthalmopathy was tested in an independent validation cohort of fewer than 20 hyperthyroidism patients and 15 to 17 patients who later progressed to ophthalmopathy. A discovery cohort of about 100 patients, fewer than 50 with Graves' ophthalmopathy and 57 with stable Graves' hyperthyroidism, was used to find distinguishing TCR V-J signatures. Study-wide conclusions, independent of this receptor: In cross-validation, a model built on a 13 V-J signature told ophthalmopathy apart from stable hyperthyroidism with 85% to 90% sensitivity and roughly 81% specificity, and in testing the same model reached 80%/75%. In validation, the model predicted progression to ophthalmopathy with approximately 70% sensitivity and over 72% specificity, a median of about 6.7 months before onset. No statistical method was used to set the sample size in advance, and investigators knew the group allocation. Most expanded thyroid clonotypes (frequency above 0.001) were also found in blood, which suggests that blood repertoires may mirror thyroid immune responses.

TCR beta CDR3 regions were amplified from RNA transcripts. For the first round of RT-PCR on the TCR CDR3, the HTBI primer set was used together with the Qiagen OneStep RT-PCR kit. Libraries were constructed in a second round of multiplex PCR, after which size selection and purification were carried out. Paired-end sequencing of the libraries was performed with 100 bp reads on an Illumina HiSeq2000. For the original study's pipeline: SOAPnuke was used to process the raw data, with reads discarded if the reads contained adapters or uncalled bases, had a mean Phred below 15, or lacked an exact constant-primer or identifier match. High-quality paired reads were merged using COPE v1.2.5, and each unique nucleotide sequence was defined as a clonotype. MiTCR v1.1 was used to align the clonotypes against IMGT TRBV, TRBD and TRBJ reference segments. The analysis included only V-J combinations with a frequency above 0.0001, which together covered more than 99% of the repertoires. The TCS score was defined as F50 (clonal expansion) divided by E x V (chaos), with BLOSUM62-based TCRdist calculated between CDR3 peptides within each V-J. Welch's t-statistics and random forest reduced 450 to 600 V-J features to 10 to 15, which were used in a naive Bayes classifier (R e1071). TCRdb applied fastp at Q25 and MiXCR to the public reads, then kept only in-frame beta chains. Rows are unified per CDR3 protein, each entry keeping the most common DNA and genes. What appears here as the V and J calls and clone size reflects TCRdb's work, not the paper's. For this sample the table gives around 390,000 distinct CDR3 sequences, of which around 15% were detected only once. The top ten clones comprise about 20% of the sample.

This clonotype came up many times. What this receptor recognizes is not known. Nothing much larger sits one base from this clone, and base qualities are not available. Ophthalmopathy patients had moderately to severely active disease, Clinical Activity Score of at least 3, NOSPECS grade of at least 4, and duration under 3 months. Exclusion was applied to patients with uncontrolled infections, other autoimmune diseases, pregnancy or lactation. Diagnoses were established on the basis of clinical symptoms, serum thyroxine and TRAb, thyroid ultrasound, and orbital computed tomography. Ficoll-Paque density gradient centrifugation was used to isolate PBMCs from under 11 ml of fresh peripheral blood. Trizol reagent was used to extract total RNA, and RNA quality was then checked on an Agilent 2100 Bioanalyzer. Sample: blood. The source is a woman aged 30 to 39 with Graves' ophthalmopathy.

The DNA is TGTGCCAGCAGCTTGACGGGGTCCGGGGAGCTGTTTTTT. Its protein product is CASSLTGSGELFF. The chain is assembled from TRBV7-9 and TRBJ2-2; tentative D gene TRBD2, with 5 bases matching. V is clipped by 3 bases and J by 6 bases, and the sequence between their germline boundaries is 8 bases long. The germline V gene (reference sequence) provides CDR1 SEHNR and CDR2 FQNEAQ. Spanning cysteine to phenylalanine, the CDR3 consists of 13 amino acids. The CDR3 DNA has 39 bases and is translated from base 1. Beyond the CDR3, the reference TRBV7-9 and TRBJ2-2 genes provide the residues; the full variable domain reads: DTGVSQNPRHKITKRGQNVTFRCDPISEHNRLYWYRQTLGQGPEFLTYFQNEAQLEKSRLLSDRFSAERPKGSFSTLEIQRTEQGDSAMYLCASSLTGSGELFFGEGSRLTVL.